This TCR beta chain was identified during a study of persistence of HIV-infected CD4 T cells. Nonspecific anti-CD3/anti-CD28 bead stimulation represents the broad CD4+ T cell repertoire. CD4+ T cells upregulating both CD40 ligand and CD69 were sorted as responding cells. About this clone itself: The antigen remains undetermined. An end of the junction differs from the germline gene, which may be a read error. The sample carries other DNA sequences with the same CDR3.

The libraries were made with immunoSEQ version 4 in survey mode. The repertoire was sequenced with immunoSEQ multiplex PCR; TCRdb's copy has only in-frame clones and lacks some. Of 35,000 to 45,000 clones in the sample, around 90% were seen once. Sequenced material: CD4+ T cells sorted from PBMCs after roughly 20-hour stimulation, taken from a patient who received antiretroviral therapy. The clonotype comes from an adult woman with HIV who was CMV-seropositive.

The CDR3 spells CASSMGLAGAKNIQYF. The CDR3 nucleotides read TGTGCTAGCAGCATGGGACTAGCGGGGGCCAAAAACATTCAGTACTTC. This rearrangement joins TRBV28 to TRBJ2-4, with TRBD2 matching over 13 bases. CDR1 is MDHEN, CDR2 SYDVKM, per germline. CDR3 length equals 16 residues. Based on the CDR3 plus reference TRBV28 and TRBJ2-4, the full variable domain is DVKVTQSSRYLVKRTGEKVFLECVQDMDHENMFWYRQDPGLGLRLIYFSYDVKMKEKGDIPEGYSVSREKKERFSLILESASTNQTSMYLCASSMGLAGAKNIQYFGAGTRLSVL.